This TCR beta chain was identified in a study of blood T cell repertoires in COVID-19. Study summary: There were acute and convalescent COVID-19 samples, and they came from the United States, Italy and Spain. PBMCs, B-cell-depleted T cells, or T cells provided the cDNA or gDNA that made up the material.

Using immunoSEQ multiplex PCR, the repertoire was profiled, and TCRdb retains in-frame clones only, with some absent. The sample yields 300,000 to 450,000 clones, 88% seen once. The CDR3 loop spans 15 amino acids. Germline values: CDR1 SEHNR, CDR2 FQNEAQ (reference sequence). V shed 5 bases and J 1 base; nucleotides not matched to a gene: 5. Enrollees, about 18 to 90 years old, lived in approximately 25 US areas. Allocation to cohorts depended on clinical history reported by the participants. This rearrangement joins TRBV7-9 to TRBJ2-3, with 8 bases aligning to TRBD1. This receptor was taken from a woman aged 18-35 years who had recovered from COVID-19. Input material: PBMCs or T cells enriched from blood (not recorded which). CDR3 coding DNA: TGTGCCAGCAGCCGAGCGACAGGGGGCACAGATACGCAGTATTTT. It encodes CASSRATGGTDTQYF.